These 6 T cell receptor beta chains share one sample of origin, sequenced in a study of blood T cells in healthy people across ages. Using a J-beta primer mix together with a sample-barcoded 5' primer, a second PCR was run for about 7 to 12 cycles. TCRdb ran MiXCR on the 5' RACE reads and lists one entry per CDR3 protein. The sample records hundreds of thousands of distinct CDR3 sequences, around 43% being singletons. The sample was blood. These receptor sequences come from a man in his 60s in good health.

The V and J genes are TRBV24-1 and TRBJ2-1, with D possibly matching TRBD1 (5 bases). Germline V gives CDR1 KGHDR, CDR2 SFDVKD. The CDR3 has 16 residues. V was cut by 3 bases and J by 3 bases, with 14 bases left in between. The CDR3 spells CATSDPRPGRYNEQFF. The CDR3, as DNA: TGTGCCACCAGTGATCCTCGGCCAGGGCGCTACAATGAGCAGTTCTTC.

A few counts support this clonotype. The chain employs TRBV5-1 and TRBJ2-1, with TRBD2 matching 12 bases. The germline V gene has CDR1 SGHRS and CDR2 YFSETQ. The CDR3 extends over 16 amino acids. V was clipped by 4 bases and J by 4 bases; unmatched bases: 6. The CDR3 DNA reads TGCGCCAGCAGCCGAGCGACTAGCGGGGGATACAATGAGCAGTTCTTC. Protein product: CASSRATSGGYNEQFF.

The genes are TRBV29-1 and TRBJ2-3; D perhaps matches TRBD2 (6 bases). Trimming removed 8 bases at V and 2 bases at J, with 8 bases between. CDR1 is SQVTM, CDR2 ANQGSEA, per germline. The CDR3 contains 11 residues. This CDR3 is CSSGVTDTQYF. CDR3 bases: TGCAGCTCGGGGGTCACAGATACGCAGTATTTT.

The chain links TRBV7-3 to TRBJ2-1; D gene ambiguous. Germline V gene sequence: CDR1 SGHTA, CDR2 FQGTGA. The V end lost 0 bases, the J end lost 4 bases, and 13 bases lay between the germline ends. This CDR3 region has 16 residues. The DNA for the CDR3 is TGTGCCAGCAGCTTAACCCCGCGACACGTATACAATGAGCAGTTCTTC. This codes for CASSLTPRHVYNEQFF.

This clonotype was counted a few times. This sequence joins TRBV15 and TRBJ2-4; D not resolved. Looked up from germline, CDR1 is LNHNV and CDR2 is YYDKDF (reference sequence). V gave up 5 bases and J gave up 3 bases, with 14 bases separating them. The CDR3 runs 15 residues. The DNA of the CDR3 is TGTGCCACCAGCGATGGCCGTCTGGGCAAAAACATTCAGTACTTC. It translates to CATSDGRLGKNIQYF.

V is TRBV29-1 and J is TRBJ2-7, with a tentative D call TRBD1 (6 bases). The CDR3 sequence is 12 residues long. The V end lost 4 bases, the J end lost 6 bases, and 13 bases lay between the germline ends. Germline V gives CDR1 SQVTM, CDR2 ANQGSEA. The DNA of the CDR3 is TGCAGCGTTGGACAGGTAGGCTGCGAGCAGTACTTC. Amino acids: CSVGQVGCEQYF.